One sample yielded the 29 T cell receptor beta chains listed below, sequenced in a study of shared clonotypes between healthy human individuals. Produced via immunoSEQ multiplex PCR; TCRdb's table is partial and in-frame only. The sample has about 2,500,000 clones, around nine tenths seen once. Sample: naive CD4+ T cells sorted from blood. Subset defined: CD45RA+ positively selected. The origin of the receptors is a man aged 18 to 29 in good health.

A note on this clone: This same CDR3 is encoded by further DNA sequences in the sample. V and J are TRBV7-2 and TRBJ2-1, with 9 bases fitting TRBD2. Trimming removed 0 bases from V and 4 bases from J; junction bases left unmatched: 1. The CDR3 runs 15 residues. Per germline, CDR1 SGHTA and CDR2 FQGNSA. The CDR3 loop reads CASSLASGGYNEQFF. The CDR3 nucleotides read TGTGCCAGCAGCTTAGCTAGCGGGGGATACAATGAGCAGTTCTTC.

The sample holds one count of this clone. V and J are TRBV7-9 and TRBJ2-7, with 7 bases fitting TRBD2. The CDR3 runs 14 residues. The germline V gene has CDR1 SEHNR and CDR2 FQNEAQ (reference sequence). V lost 8 bases and J lost 5; bases outside the gene matches: 12. CDR3 sequence reads: CASSPFGDYNEQYF. The DNA of the CDR3 is TGTGCCAGCTCACCCTTCGGGGACTACAACGAGCAGTACTTC.

This rearrangement joins TRBV7-9 to TRBJ1-2, with D maybe TRBD1 (6 bases). CDR3 length: 15 residues. V lost 0 bases and J lost 1, with 9 bases in between. Germline values: CDR1 SEHNR, CDR2 FQNEAQ (reference sequence). CDR3 in DNA: TGTGCCAGCAGCTTAGCGTGGACAGATAACTATGGCTACACCTTC. Protein sequence: CASSLAWTDNYGYTF.

This clone turned up a few times. This rearrangement joins TRBV5-6 to TRBJ2-7, with D possibly TRBD2 on 5 matching bases. The CDR3 sequence is 13 residues long. V gave up 0 bases and J gave up 7 bases, with 11 bases separating them. CDR1 and CDR2 (germline): SGHDT, YYEEEE. The CDR3 spells CASSLGPSGEQYF. In nucleotides, the CDR3 is TGTGCCAGCAGCTTGGGACCCTCGGGGGAGCAGTACTTC.

A single count supports this clone. This chain links TRBV6-1 with TRBJ1-5, with D maybe TRBD1 (5 bases). The V and J ends lost 8 bases and 8 bases respectively, with 16 bases between them. Germline CDR1 reads MNHNS; CDR2 reads SASEGT. The CDR3 spans 13 residues. The CDR3 here is CASRVQAYEPQHF. CDR3 bases: TGTGCCAGCCGGGTACAGGCTTACGAGCCCCAGCATTTT.

This clone showed up just a few times. V and J are TRBV19 and TRBJ1-5; D is perhaps TRBD1 (5 bases). The ends were cut back, 5 bases at V and 3 bases at J, with 20 bases in the middle. Looked up from germline, CDR1 is LNHDA and CDR2 is SQIVND (reference sequence). The CDR3 is 17 residues long. The CDR3 region has the DNA TGTGCCAGTAGTCCTAGCACCCTCAGGGAGTTCAATCAGCCCCAGCATTTT. Translated: CASSPSTLREFNQPQHF.

The chain carries TRBV5-4 and TRBJ2-5; D call uncertain. The J call may not be correct, given that the DNA end is closer to TRBJ2-7. The CDR3 sequence is 13 residues long. Germline V gene data show CDR1 as SGHNT and CDR2 as YYREEE (reference sequence). In DNA form, the CDR3 reads TGTGCCAGCAGCTTGAGCCTTGCATACGAGCAGTACTTC. Protein: CASSLSLAYEQYF.

The chain joins TRBV6-1 to TRBJ2-1; TRBD1 or TRBD2 may be the D gene (5 bases each). V lost 5 bases to trimming and J lost 5 bases, with 16 bases between them. Germline V gene data show CDR1 as MNHNS and CDR2 as SASEGT. This CDR3 spans 15 amino acids. The DNA for the CDR3 is TGTGCCAGCAGTACCCCGGACTGGGGGAACAATGAGCAGTTCTTC. This encodes CASSTPDWGNNEQFF.

V gene TRBV5-5 combines with J gene TRBJ1-5; tentatively, D is TRBD1 (5 bases). Germline loops: CDR1 SGHKS, CDR2 YYEKEE (reference sequence). The CDR3 is 15 residues long. Trimming pared 4 bases from V and 4 bases from J, leaving 15 bases between. CDR3 in amino acids: CASSRFGGDNQPQHF. The CDR3 DNA is TGTGCCAGCAGCCGTTTCGGGGGGGATAATCAGCCCCAGCATTTT.

Points on this clone: This sample includes further DNA sequences coding for the same CDR3. This chain connects TRBV5-1 to TRBJ2-7; 7 bases map to TRBD1. V was pared by 3 bases and J by 0 bases, with 6 bases of the junction left unmatched. CDR1 is SGHRS, CDR2 YFSETQ, per germline. The CDR3 covers 15 residues. The CDR3 protein is CASSSGTASSYEQYF. The CDR3 coding sequence is TGCGCCAGCAGCTCAGGGACAGCCAGCTCCTACGAGCAGTACTTC.

The chain links TRBV4-1 to TRBJ2-5; the match to TRBD2 covers 8 bases. The CDR3 totals 15 residues. Trimming cost V 5 bases and J 2 bases; bases outside gene matches: 7. Germline V lookup: CDR1 MGHRA, CDR2 YSYEKL. CDR3 DNA sequence: TGCGCCAGCAGCATGACTAGCGTGAGTCAAGAGACCCAGTACTTC. This encodes CASSMTSVSQETQYF.

The chain is built from TRBV28 and TRBJ2-2; 8 bases are shared with TRBD2. The germline V gene encodes CDR1 MDHEN and CDR2 SYDVKM. This CDR3 contains 17 residues. V lost 3 bases and J lost 8; bases outside the gene matches: 14. Written as DNA, the CDR3 is TGTGCCAGCAGTTTTTTAGGCGGGAGGACTTCCGCGGGGGAGCTGTTTTTT. Protein product: CASSFLGGRTSAGELFF.

A word on this clone: The same CDR3 also results from other DNA sequences found in this sample. The chain links TRBV19 to TRBJ2-2; 10 bases agree with TRBD2. Germline CDR1 LNHDA, CDR2 SQIVND (reference sequence). The CDR3 has 15 residues. Losses at the gene ends were 1 base for V and 4 bases for J; bases not matched to a gene: 0. The CDR3 DNA is TGTGCCAGTAGTATAGGGACTAGCGGCACCGGGGAGCTGTTTTTT. Its protein product is CASSIGTSGTGELFF.

Regarding this clone: Other DNA sequences of this sample code for an identical CDR3. The chain employs TRBV7-2 and TRBJ2-5, with a possible D match to TRBD2 (5 bases). The germline gives CDR1 SGHTA, CDR2 FQGNSA. The CDR3 runs 13 residues. V shed 5 bases and J shed 5 bases, with 12 bases lying between them. The CDR3 nucleotides are TGTGCCAGCAGCCCTAGGGTAGCGGAGACCCAGTACTTC. Its protein is CASSPRVAETQYF.

Note on this clone: In the same sample, other DNA sequences code for this CDR3. The V call is TRBV7-2, the J call TRBJ1-2; TRBD1 might be the D (5 bases). Germline CDR1 is SGHTA and CDR2 is FQGNSA. The germline V and J ends were trimmed by 1 base and 4 bases, with 10 bases remaining between them. The CDR3 is 14 residues long. CDR3 in DNA: TGTGCCAGCAGCTTAGAAACAGGTGGCTATGGCTACACCTTC. Residues: CASSLETGGYGYTF. Based on the CDR3 plus reference TRBV7-2 and TRBJ1-2, the full variable domain is GAGVSQSPSNKVTEKGKDVELRCDPISGHTALYWYRQSLGQGLEFLIYFQGNSAPDKSGLPSDRFSAERTGGSVSTLTIQRTQQEDSAVYLCASSLETGGYGYTFGSGTRLTVV.

This rearrangement joins TRBV28 to TRBJ1-6; no reliable D call. The ends were cut back, 2 bases at V and 14 bases at J, with 19 bases in the middle. CDR1 and CDR2 from the germline V gene are MDHEN and SYDVKM. There are 15 residues in the CDR3. The CDR3 DNA reads as TGTGCCAGCAGTTTAACCCCGGTGGTCCAATTGTCCCTCCACTTT. Translating it yields CASSLTPVVQLSLHF.

The J gene is TRBJ2-1, the V gene TRBV7-9, with D tentatively TRBD1 (5 bases). Germline assignment: CDR1 SEHNR and CDR2 FQNEAQ (reference sequence). This CDR3 is built from 12 residues. Deletions cut 4 bases from V and 14 bases from J, with 15 bases between. The CDR3 loop reads CASSSGLSREFF. CDR3 nucleotides: TGTGCCAGCAGCTCAGGGTTGTCTAGAGAGTTCTTC.

This chain uses TRBV6-5 with TRBJ2-1; D ambiguous. The V gene lost 5 bases and the J gene lost 0 bases, with 11 bases spanning the gap. The germline V gene has CDR1 MNHEY and CDR2 SVGAGI. The CDR3 consists of 15 residues. In nucleotides, the CDR3 is TGTGCCAGCAGTCGCACAAAGGGCTCCTACAATGAGCAGTTCTTC. Its translation: CASSRTKGSYNEQFF.

For this clone: Other DNA sequences within the sample encode an identical CDR3. The chain couples TRBV7-9 to TRBJ1-5; 10 bases are shared with TRBD1. The germline V gene encodes CDR1 SEHNR and CDR2 FQNEAQ (reference sequence). The ends lost 3 bases at V and 7 bases at J; junction bases unmatched: 3. The length of the CDR3 is 14 residues. The DNA of the CDR3 is TGTGCCAGCAGCTTCGGACAGGGGGGCCAGCCCCAGCATTTT. It encodes CASSFGQGGQPQHF.

This clone was seen just once. This chain links TRBV6-6 with TRBJ1-4, with D perhaps matching TRBD1 (6 bases). Trimming removed 8 bases from V and 3 bases from J, with 16 bases in between. CDR3 length equals 15 residues. Germline V gene lookup returns CDR1 MNHNY and CDR2 SVGAGI (reference sequence). Here the CDR3 reads CASWMGGAANEKLFF. CDR3 nucleotides: TGTGCCAGCTGGATGGGGGGGGCGGCTAATGAAAAACTGTTTTTT.

The chain uses TRBV7-2 and TRBJ2-7; TRBD2 might be the D (5 bases). The CDR3 has 15 amino acids. Germline V CDR1 and CDR2: SGHTA, FQGNSA. Trimming removed 3 bases at V and 0 bases at J, with 12 bases between. CDR3 coding DNA: TGTGCCAGCAGCTTCTTTCTAGCCGTCTCCTACGAGCAGTACTTC. This sequence encodes CASSFFLAVSYEQYF.

This chain connects TRBV7-9 to TRBJ2-1; 14 positions match TRBD2. The CDR3 spans 18 residues. The germline CDR1 and CDR2 sequences are SEHNR and FQNEAQ (reference sequence). V dropped 5 bases and J dropped 0; count of bases not matched to a gene: 6. CDR3: CASSPYGTSGSSYNEQFF. CDR3 DNA sequence: TGTGCCAGCAGCCCTTATGGGACTAGCGGGAGCTCCTACAATGAGCAGTTCTTC.

The chain employs TRBV28 and TRBJ1-2, with TRBD1 as a possible D gene (6 bases). V lost 6 bases to trimming and J lost 2 bases, with 19 bases between them. This CDR3 has 16 amino acids. Germline V gene lookup returns CDR1 MDHEN and CDR2 SYDVKM. CDR3 in amino acids: CASRYRVGVLNYGYTF. CDR3 nucleotides: TGTGCCAGCAGATACAGGGTTGGTGTTCTGAACTATGGCTACACCTTC.

The chain combines TRBV15 with TRBJ2-3; no clear D. Germline lookup yields CDR1 LNHNV and CDR2 YYDKDF (reference sequence). The CDR3 extends over 13 amino acids. V was pared by 1 base and J by 13 bases, with 15 bases between. The CDR3 sequence: CATSRGDMLQEYF. DNA of the CDR3: TGTGCCACCAGCAGAGGGGATATGCTCCAAGAGTATTTT.

The chain couples TRBV15 to TRBJ1-2, with D hard to call. From germline, CDR1 is LNHNV and CDR2 YYDKDF (reference sequence). This CDR3 region has 13 residues. Deletions cut 0 bases from V and 4 bases from J, with 6 bases between. CDR3 DNA sequence: TGTGCCACCAGCAGAGATCCGACCTATGGCTACACCTTC. This codes for CATSRDPTYGYTF.

This clone was observed once. This CDR3 is also generated by other DNA sequences in the sample. The gene calls are TRBV30 and TRBJ2-5; the D gene is possibly TRBD2 (5 bases). Judging by the DNA end, TRBJ2-7 fits better; the J call may be wrong. The CDR3 covers 13 residues. CDR1 is GTSNPN and CDR2 is SVGIG in the germline V gene (reference sequence). The CDR3 is CAWSAGGSYEQYF. In DNA, the CDR3 is TGTGCCTGGAGCGCCGGAGGCTCCTACGAGCAGTACTTC.

V gene TRBV6-5 combines with J gene TRBJ2-1, with TRBD1 matching over 7 bases. The V and J ends lost 6 bases and 8 bases, in that order; junction bases with no gene match: 7. In germline, CDR1 is MNHEY, CDR2 SVGAGI. CDR3 length: 13 residues. CDR3 DNA sequence: TGTGCCAGCAGGAGACAGGGTTATTATGAGCAGTTCTTC. Its protein product is CASRRQGYYEQFF.

The chain uses TRBV19 and TRBJ2-7; a possible D gene is TRBD1 (5 bases). The CDR3 contains 14 residues. The V end was cut by 3 bases, the J end by 0 bases, with 9 bases between. In germline, CDR1 is LNHDA, CDR2 SQIVND (reference sequence). CDR3 in amino acids: CASSMGQLSYEQYF. The CDR3 DNA is TGTGCCAGTAGTATGGGGCAGCTCTCCTACGAGCAGTACTTC.

This clone came up a few times. The V and J genes are TRBV6-1 and TRBJ1-2; D call uncertain. Trimming stripped 7 bases from V and 3 bases from J, with 9 bases between. Germline CDR1 is MNHNS and CDR2 is SASEGT. This CDR3 region has 12 residues. The CDR3: CASTWVDYGYTF. CDR3 sequence (DNA): TGTGCCAGCACGTGGGTAGACTATGGCTACACCTTC.